This T cell receptor beta chain was captured in a study of CD8+ T cells in alopecia areata. Background on the study: Treated patients were dosed with oral tofacitinib, taking 5 to 10 mg twice daily.

In the case of this clone: Its specificity is not known. An end of the junction does not agree with germline; a read error may underlie this.

Broader study findings: Tofacitinib significantly brought down scalp clonality and expanded CD8+ clones among top 100. Clonality was higher in lesional than normal scalp, especially in alopecia totalis/universalis.

Germline CDR1 reads SNHLY; CDR2 reads FYNNEI. The CDR3 has 11 residues. RNA extraction and reverse transcription yielded cDNA as sequencing template. Profiled with immunoSEQ multiplex PCR; TCRdb holds only in-frame clones, not every one. Of over 85,000 clones detected, 60% to 75% appear once; the ten largest clones hold roughly 15%. As for treatment: oral pan-JAK inhibitor, 5-10 mg twice daily. The sample in question was CD8+ T cells sorted from blood, obtained at week 4, from a patient treated with tofacitinib. The sequence came from a human donor with alopecia areata. J is TRBJ2-3 and V is TRBV2; TRBD2 matches at 11 bases. The CDR3 sequence: CASRGLADYHF. In DNA form, the CDR3 reads TGTGCCAGCAGGGGACTAGCGGATTACCATTTT.